This T cell receptor (beta chain) emerged from a study of cytomegalovirus exposure and HLA in healthy donors. The length of the CDR3 is 15 residues. Germline V gives CDR1 LNHDA, CDR2 SQIVND (reference sequence). Trimming removed 1 base at V and 0 bases at J, with 9 bases between. A note on this clone: The target antigen is unknown.

Study-wide points: In a later analysis, V- and J-gene trimming of beta chains associated with a DCLRE1C missense variant, replicated independently. Common viral pathogens seemed to be connected with several of the most significant clusters, according to a later analysis.

A multiplex PCR was run with 60 Vbeta primers and 13 Jbeta primers. TCRdb keeps only in-frame clones here, not all; method: immunoSEQ multiplex PCR. The sample yields about 78,000 clones, 60% to 80% seen once. The specimen sequenced was PBMCs. The origin of this receptor is a woman aged 45 to 65 in good health and CMV-seropositive. The chain links TRBV19 to TRBJ1-1, with D hard to call. CDR3 residues: CASSIGVSMNTEAFF. For the CDR3, the DNA is TGTGCCAGTAGTATAGGAGTCTCCATGAACACTGAAGCTTTCTTT.